This T cell receptor beta chain was recorded in a study of shared clonotypes between healthy human individuals. Donors comprised only Caucasian adults living in Nashville, Tennessee. Profiled with immunoSEQ multiplex PCR; TCRdb holds only in-frame clones, not every one. The sample contains 850,000 to 1,200,000 clones, about 75% of which appear only once. J was trimmed by 3 bases and V by 3 bases; bases with no gene match: 11. Germline values: CDR1 SGHRS, CDR2 YFSETQ. The CDR3 has 16 residues. Points on this clone: The antigen is not known.

General observations from the study: In several donors, roughly 5.2% of naive CD4 clonotypes appeared in common.

Sequenced sample: memory CD4+ T cells sorted from blood. The subset: CD45RA-negative fraction. The chain links TRBV5-1 to TRBJ1-2; TRBD1 matches at 7 bases. This clonotype was obtained from a man between 18 and 35 years old in good health. CDR3 in amino acids: CASSSPKGAPDYGYTF. CDR3 DNA sequence: TGCGCCAGCAGCTCCCCGAAGGGGGCGCCCGACTATGGCTACACCTTC.